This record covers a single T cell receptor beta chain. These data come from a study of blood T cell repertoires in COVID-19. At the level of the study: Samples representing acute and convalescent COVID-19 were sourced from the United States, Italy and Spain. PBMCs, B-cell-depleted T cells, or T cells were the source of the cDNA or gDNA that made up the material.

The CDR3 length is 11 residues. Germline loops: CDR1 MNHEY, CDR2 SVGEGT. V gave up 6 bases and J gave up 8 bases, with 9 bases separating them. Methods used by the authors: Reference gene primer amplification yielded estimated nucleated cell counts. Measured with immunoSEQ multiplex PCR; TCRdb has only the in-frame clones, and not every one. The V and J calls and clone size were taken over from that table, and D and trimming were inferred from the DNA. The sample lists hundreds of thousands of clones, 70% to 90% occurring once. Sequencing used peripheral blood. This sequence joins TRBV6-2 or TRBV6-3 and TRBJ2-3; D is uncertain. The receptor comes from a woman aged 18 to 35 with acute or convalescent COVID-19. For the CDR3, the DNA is TGTGCCAGCAGCCCCCTCCTTACGCAGTATTTT. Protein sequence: CASSPLLTQYF.